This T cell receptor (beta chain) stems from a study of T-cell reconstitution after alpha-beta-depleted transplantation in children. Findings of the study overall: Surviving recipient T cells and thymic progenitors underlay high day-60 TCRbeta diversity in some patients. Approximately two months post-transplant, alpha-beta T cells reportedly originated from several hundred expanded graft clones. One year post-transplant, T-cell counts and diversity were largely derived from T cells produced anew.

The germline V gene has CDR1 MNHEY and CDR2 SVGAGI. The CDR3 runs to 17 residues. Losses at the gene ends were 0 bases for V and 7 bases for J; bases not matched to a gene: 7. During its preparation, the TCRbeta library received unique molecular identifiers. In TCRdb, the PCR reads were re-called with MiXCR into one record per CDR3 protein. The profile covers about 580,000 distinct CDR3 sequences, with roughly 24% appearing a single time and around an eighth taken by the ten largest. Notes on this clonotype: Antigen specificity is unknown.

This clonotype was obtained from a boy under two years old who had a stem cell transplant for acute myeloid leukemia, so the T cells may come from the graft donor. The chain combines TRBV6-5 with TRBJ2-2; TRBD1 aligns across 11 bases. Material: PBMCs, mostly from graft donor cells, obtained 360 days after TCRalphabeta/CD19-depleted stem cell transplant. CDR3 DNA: TGTGCCAGCAGTTACTCCCCCTGGGACAGGGGGATCGGGGAGCTGTTTTTT. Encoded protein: CASSYSPWDRGIGELFF.